This record concerns one T cell receptor beta chain sequence. Its cognate antigen is unknown. Assay: immunoSEQ multiplex PCR; the TCRdb copy retains only in-frame clones and omits some. Of 300,000 to 350,000 clones in the sample, less than 90% were seen once. This specimen belongs to a study of Ad26.COV2.S vaccination and SARS-CoV-2 variants. The wider study: Donor joined the COV1001 Ad26.COV2.S trial arm. Dosing was one shot or two shots 56 days apart. Overall study findings and caveats: For non-spike TCRs, breadth in vaccine recipients resembled that in placebo recipients. Spike-specific CD8+ and CD4+ T cell responses reportedly showed substantial breadth after vaccination.

This CDR3 has 21 residues. Treatment denoted: some 20 received Ad26.COV2.S at low or high dose, single or two shots; roughly five received placebo; per-sample allocation not given. Day 63 after the first vaccine or placebo injection was the time point for sampling. The receptor was derived from a person aged 18-65 years who received the Ad26.COV2.S COVID-19 vaccine or a placebo. Specimen: peripheral blood, collected in a trial of Ad26.COV2.S vaccine versus placebo. This chain connects TRBV21-1 to TRBJ2-2; the D segment call TRBD1 is taken from the table without a DNA check. TRBV21-1 is flagged as a pseudogene. The CDR3 region has the DNA TGTGCCAGCAGCAAAGGGCAGGGGGGCCTAGCCGACAGGGGAGACACCGGGGAGCTGTTTTTT. As protein: CASSKGQGGLADRGDTGELFF.